These 9 T cell receptor beta chains were all obtained from the same sample, sequenced in a study of CD8 T cells in Susac syndrome. Roughly 0.45 to 1 ug RNA was reverse transcribed with random hexamers. TCRdb reanalysed the immunoSEQ multiplex PCR reads using MiXCR and keeps one entry per CDR3 protein. The data contain roughly 130,000 distinct CDR3 sequences, 90% to 95% of them singletons. Input material: CD4+ T cells from PBMCs. The receptors derive from a human donor in good health.

The chain is built from TRBV24-1 and TRBJ2-1; 11 bases agree with TRBD2. V lost 9 bases, J lost 6 bases, and 3 bases stayed unmatched. Germline-derived CDR1 and CDR2 are KGHDR and SFDVKD. The CDR3 totals 13 residues. The DNA for the CDR3 is TGTGCCACCGGGACTAGCGGCCTCAATGAGCAGTTCTTC. Residues: CATGTSGLNEQFF.

This chain links TRBV7-2 with TRBJ2-3; tentatively, D is TRBD2 (6 bases). V was cut by 1 base and J by 4 bases, with 9 bases left in between. Germline V lookup: CDR1 SGHTA, CDR2 FQGNSA. The CDR3 consists of 14 residues. The chain's CDR3 is CASSLVSGADTQYF. DNA for the CDR3: TGTGCCAGCAGCTTAGTGTCGGGGGCAGATACGCAGTATTTT.

Note on this clonotype: This is likely a read error, given that the CDR3 carries no conserved phenylalanine or tryptophan at its end. V usage is TRBV29-1 and J usage is TRBJ1-1, with 11 bases fitting TRBD1. This CDR3 has 14 residues. CDR1 is SQVTM and CDR2 is ANQGSEA in the germline V gene. V dropped 7 bases and J dropped 5; count of bases not matched to a gene: 9. CDR3 nucleotide sequence: TGCAGCGGCGGACAGGGGGCGGATCGGACTGAAGCTTTCCTT. This encodes CSGGQGADRTEAFL.

The CDR3 coding sequence is TGTGCCAGCTCAGCGACAGGGGGGGACACTGAAGCTTTCTTT. It encodes CASSATGGDTEAFF. The rearrangement links TRBV18 to TRBJ1-1; TRBD1 aligns across 9 bases. CDR1 and CDR2 from the germline V gene are KGHSH and LQKENI. The ends lost 5 bases at V and 3 bases at J; junction bases unmatched: 4. The CDR3 is 14 residues long.

The V call is TRBV28, the J call TRBJ2-4; perhaps D is TRBD1 or TRBD2 (5 bases each). V lost 5 bases, J lost 6 bases, and 14 bases lay in between. This CDR3 is 14 amino acids long. Germline loops: CDR1 MDHEN, CDR2 SYDVKM. The CDR3 DNA is TGTGCCAGCAGTCTCCGGGGCAAGAGAAACATTCAGTACTTC. Encoded protein: CASSLRGKRNIQYF.

The chain uses TRBV3-1 and TRBJ2-5, with D perhaps TRBD2 (5 bases). Trimming took off 4 bases at V and 3 bases at J, with 18 bases between the two ends. This CDR3 region has 16 residues. Per the germline V gene, CDR1 is LGHDT and CDR2 is YNNKEL (reference sequence). DNA of the CDR3: TGTGCCAGCAGCCGCTATCAGGACTCCAAAGAAGAGACCCAGTACTTC. Amino acids: CASSRYQDSKEETQYF.

This clonotype was picked up one time. This rearrangement joins TRBV2 to TRBJ2-3, with TRBD2 identical over 8 bases. The CDR3 length is 14 residues. The germline V gene has CDR1 SNHLY and CDR2 FYNNEI. With V trimmed by 6 bases and J by 1 base, 3 bases remained unmatched. In DNA form, the CDR3 reads TGTGCCAGCAGGCTAGCGGGCCGCACAGATACGCAGTATTTT. Encoded protein: CASRLAGRTDTQYF.

In this sample, this clonotype turned up a few times. The chain has TRBV28 and TRBJ2-7; a weak D match, TRBD1 (5 bases). This CDR3 region has 12 residues. V gave up 2 bases and J gave up 4 bases, with 6 bases separating them. Germline V lookup: CDR1 MDHEN, CDR2 SYDVKM. The CDR3 sequence: CASSLDSYEQYF. CDR3 coding DNA: TGTGCCAGCAGTTTAGACAGTTACGAGCAGTACTTC.

V usage is TRBV2 and J usage is TRBJ1-2; possible D gene TRBD1, 5 bases. The CDR3 has 13 amino acids. The V gene's germline CDR1 is SNHLY and CDR2 FYNNEI. The V end was cut by 10 bases, the J end by 8 bases, with 20 bases between. The CDR3 DNA follows: TGTGCCACGATTTGGGGGGTGGCGAAAGGCTACACCTTC. It yields the protein CATIWGVAKGYTF. Together with reference TRBV2 and TRBJ1-2, the CDR3 gives the full variable domain: EPEVTQTPSHQVTQMGQEVILRCVPISNHLYFYWYRQILGQKVEFLVSFYNNEISEKSEIFDDQFSVERPDGSNFTLKIRSTKLEDSAMYFCATIWGVAKGYTFGSGTRLTVV.